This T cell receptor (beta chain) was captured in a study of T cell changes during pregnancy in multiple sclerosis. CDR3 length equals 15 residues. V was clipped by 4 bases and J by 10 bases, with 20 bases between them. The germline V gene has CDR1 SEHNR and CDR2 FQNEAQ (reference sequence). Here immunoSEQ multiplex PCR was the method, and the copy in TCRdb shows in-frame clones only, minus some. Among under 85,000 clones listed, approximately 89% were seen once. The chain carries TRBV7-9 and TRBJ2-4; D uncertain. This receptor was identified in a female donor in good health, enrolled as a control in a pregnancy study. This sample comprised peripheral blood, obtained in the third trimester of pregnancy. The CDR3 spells CASSSPKRGSVIQYF. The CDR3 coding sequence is TGTGCCAGCAGCTCGCCTAAACGAGGATCGGTTATTCAGTACTTC.